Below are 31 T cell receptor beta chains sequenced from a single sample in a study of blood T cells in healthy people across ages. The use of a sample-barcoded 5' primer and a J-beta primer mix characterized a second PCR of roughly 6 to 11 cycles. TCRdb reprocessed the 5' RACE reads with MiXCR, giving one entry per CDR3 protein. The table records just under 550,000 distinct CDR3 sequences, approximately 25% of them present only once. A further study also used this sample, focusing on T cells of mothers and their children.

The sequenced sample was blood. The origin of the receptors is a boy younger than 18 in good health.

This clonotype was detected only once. Written as DNA, the CDR3 is TGCAGTGCTAGAGAGCGGGACAGGCGCGGCACAGATACGCAGTATTTT. Its protein product is CSARERDRRGTDTQYF. The rearrangement joins TRBV20-1 to TRBJ2-3, with 8 bases aligning to TRBD1. Germline V lookup: CDR1 DFQATT, CDR2 SNEGSKA (reference sequence). J was trimmed by 1 base and V by 0 bases; bases with no gene match: 6. This CDR3 region has 16 residues.

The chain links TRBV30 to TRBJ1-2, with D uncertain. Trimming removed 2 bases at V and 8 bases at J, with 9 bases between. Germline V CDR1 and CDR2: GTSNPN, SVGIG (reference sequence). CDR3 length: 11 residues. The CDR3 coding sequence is TGTGCCTGGAGTCCAAACACCGGCTACACCTTC. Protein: CAWSPNTGYTF.

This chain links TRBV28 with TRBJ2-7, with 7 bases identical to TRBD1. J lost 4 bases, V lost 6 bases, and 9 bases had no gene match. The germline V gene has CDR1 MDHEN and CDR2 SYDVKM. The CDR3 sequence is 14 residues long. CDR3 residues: CASRNNGTVYEQYF. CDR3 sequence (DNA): TGTGCCAGCAGAAATAACGGGACAGTGTACGAGCAGTACTTC.

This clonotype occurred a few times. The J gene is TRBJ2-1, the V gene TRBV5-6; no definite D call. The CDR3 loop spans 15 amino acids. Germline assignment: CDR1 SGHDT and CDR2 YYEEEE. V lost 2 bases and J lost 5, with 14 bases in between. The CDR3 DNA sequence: TGTGCCAGCAGCTTTTTACCCTCCTTTGACAATGAGCAGTTCTTC. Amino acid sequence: CASSFLPSFDNEQFF.

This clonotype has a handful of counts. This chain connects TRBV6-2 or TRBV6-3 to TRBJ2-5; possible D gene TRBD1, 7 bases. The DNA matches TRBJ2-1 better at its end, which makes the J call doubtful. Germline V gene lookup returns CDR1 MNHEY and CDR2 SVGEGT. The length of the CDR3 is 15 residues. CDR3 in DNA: TGTGCCAGCAGCCACGGGAGACAGGGTCGGAATGAGCAGTTCTTC. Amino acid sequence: CASSHGRQGRNEQFF.

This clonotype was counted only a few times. CDR3 coding DNA: TGTGCCAGCAGCTTGGAAACCGCCGGCAGGGCAAGGGGCTACACCTTC. Its translation is CASSLETAGRARGYTF. This chain joins TRBV5-8 and TRBJ1-2, with D possibly matching TRBD1 (5 bases). This CDR3 has 16 residues. Trimming cost V 0 bases and J 8 bases, with 20 bases left between them. Per the germline V gene, CDR1 is SGHTS and CDR2 is YDEGEE.

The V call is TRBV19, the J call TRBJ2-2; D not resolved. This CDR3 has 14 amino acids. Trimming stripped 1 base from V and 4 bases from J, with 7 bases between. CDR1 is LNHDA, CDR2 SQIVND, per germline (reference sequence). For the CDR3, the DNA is TGTGCCAGTAGTATAGTGGGCAGCACCGGGGAGCTGTTTTTT. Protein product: CASSIVGSTGELFF.

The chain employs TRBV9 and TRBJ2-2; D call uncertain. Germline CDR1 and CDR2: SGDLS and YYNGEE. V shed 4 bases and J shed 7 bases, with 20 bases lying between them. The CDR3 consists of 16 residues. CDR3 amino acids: CASSPRLLVPLGELFF. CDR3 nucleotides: TGTGCCAGCAGCCCTCGGCTGCTAGTCCCTCTCGGGGAGCTGTTTTTT.

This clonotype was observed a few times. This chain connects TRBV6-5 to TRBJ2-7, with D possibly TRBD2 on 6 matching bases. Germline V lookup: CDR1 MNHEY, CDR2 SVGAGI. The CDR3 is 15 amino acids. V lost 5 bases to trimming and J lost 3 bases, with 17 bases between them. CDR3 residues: CASSLFGGLGYEQYF. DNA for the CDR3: TGTGCCAGCAGTCTATTCGGAGGGTTGGGCTACGAGCAGTACTTC.

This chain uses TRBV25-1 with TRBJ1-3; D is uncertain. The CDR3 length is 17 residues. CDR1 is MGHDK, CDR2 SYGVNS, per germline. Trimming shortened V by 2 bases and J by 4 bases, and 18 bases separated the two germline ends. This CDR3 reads CASSELDPYTQGNTIYF. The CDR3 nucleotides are TGTGCCAGCAGTGAACTGGACCCTTATACCCAAGGAAACACCATATATTTT.

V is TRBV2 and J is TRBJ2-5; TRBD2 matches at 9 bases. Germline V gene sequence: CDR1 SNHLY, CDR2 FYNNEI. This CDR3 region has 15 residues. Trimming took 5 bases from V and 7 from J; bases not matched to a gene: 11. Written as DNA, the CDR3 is TGTGCCAGCAGTCGGACTAGCGAAGACCCTGGGACCCAGTACTTC. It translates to CASSRTSEDPGTQYF.

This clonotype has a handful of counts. CDR3 region: CASNEGSNQPQHF. CDR3 sequence (DNA): TGTGCCAGCAATGAGGGGAGCAATCAGCCCCAGCATTTT. The V and J genes are TRBV6-6 and TRBJ1-5, with D possibly TRBD1 on 5 matching bases. V lost 7 bases, J lost 1 base, and 8 bases lay in between. The CDR3 loop spans 13 amino acids. The germline V gene encodes CDR1 MNHNY and CDR2 SVGAGI (reference sequence).

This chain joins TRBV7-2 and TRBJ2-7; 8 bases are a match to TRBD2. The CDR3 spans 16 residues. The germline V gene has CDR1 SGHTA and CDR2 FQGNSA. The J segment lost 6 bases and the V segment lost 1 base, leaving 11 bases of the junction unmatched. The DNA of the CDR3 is TGTGCCAGCAGCTTAGTCGATCAGCGGGGGAGGGGCGAGCAGTACTTC. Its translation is CASSLVDQRGRGEQYF. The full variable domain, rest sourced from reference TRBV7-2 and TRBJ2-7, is GAGVSQSPSNKVTEKGKDVELRCDPISGHTALYWYRQSLGQGLEFLIYFQGNSAPDKSGLPSDRFSAERTGGSVSTLTIQRTQQEDSAVYLCASSLVDQRGRGEQYFGPGTRLTVT.

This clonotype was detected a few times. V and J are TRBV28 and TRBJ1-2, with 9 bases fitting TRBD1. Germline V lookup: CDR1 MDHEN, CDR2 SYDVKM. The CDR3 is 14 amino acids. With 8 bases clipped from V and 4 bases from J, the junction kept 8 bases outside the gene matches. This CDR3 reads CASHGYRGLYGYTF. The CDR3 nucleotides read TGTGCCAGCCACGGGTACAGGGGGCTCTATGGCTACACCTTC.

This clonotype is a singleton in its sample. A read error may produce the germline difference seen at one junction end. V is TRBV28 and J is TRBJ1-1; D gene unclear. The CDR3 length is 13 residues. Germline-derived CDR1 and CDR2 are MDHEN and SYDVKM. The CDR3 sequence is CVSSLGWDTEAFF. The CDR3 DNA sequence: TGTGTCAGCAGTTTGGGGTGGGACACTGAAGCTTTCTTT.

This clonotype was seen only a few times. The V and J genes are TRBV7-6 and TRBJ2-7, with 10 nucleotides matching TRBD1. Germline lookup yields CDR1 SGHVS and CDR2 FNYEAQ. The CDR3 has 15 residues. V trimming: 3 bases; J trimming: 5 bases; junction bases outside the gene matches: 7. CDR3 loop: CASSFRDRGRDEQYF. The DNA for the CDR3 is TGTGCCAGCAGCTTCCGGGACAGGGGACGAGACGAGCAGTACTTC.

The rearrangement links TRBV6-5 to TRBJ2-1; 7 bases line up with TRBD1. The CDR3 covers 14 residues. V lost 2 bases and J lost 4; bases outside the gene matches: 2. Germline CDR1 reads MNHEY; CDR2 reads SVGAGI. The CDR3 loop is CASSYGTVYNEQFF. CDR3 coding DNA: TGTGCCAGCAGTTACGGGACAGTATACAATGAGCAGTTCTTC.

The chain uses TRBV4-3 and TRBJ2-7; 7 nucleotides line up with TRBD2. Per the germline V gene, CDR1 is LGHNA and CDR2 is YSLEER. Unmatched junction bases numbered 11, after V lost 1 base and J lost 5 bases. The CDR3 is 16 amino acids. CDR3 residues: CASSQVKAGVIHEQYF. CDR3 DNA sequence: TGCGCCAGCAGCCAAGTTAAGGCGGGAGTGATCCACGAGCAGTACTTC.

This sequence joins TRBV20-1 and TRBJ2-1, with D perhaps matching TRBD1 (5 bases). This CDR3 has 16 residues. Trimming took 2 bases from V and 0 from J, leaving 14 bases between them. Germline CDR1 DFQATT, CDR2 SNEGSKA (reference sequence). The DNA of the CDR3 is TGCAGTGCTAGAAGGACAATATCGAGCTCCTACAATGAGCAGTTCTTC. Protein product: CSARRTISSSYNEQFF.

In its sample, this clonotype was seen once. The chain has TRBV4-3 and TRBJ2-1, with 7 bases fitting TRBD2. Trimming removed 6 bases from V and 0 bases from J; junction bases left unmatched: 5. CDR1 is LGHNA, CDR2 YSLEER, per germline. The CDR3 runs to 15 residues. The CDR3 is CASRGGISSYNEQFF. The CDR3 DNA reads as TGCGCCAGCAGGGGAGGGATTAGCTCCTACAATGAGCAGTTCTTC.

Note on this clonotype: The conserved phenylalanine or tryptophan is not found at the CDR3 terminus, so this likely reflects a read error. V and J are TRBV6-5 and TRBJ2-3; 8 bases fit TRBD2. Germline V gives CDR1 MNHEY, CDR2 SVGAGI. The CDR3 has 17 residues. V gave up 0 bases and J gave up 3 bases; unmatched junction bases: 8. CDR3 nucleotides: TGTGCCAGCAGTTACTCTGATAGCGGGGACACAACAGATACGCAGTATTTA. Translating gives CASSYSDSGDTTDTQYL.

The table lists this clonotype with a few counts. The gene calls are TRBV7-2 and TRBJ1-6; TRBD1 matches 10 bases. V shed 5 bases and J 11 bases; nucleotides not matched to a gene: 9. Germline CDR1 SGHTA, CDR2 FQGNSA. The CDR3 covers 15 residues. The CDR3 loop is CASSHIRDRGPPLHF. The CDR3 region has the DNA TGTGCCAGCAGCCACATCCGGGACAGGGGCCCACCCCTCCACTTT.

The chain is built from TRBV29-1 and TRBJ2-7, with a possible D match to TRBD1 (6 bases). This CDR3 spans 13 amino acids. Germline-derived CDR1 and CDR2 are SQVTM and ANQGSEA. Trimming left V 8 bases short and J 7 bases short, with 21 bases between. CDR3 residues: CSSGTGSQGEQYF. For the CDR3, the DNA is TGCAGCTCTGGAACAGGGTCCCAGGGAGAGCAGTACTTC.

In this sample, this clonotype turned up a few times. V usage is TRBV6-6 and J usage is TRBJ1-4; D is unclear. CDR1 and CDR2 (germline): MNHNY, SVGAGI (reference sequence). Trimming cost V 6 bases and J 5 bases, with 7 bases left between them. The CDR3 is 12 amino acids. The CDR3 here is CASSEANEKLFF. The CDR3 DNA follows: TGTGCCAGCAGCGAGGCGAATGAAAAACTGTTTTTT.

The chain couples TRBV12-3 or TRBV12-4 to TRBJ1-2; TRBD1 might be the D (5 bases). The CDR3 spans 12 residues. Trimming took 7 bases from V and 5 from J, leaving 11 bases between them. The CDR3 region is CASTVTGYGYTF. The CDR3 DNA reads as TGTGCCAGCACCGTTACAGGTTATGGCTACACCTTC.

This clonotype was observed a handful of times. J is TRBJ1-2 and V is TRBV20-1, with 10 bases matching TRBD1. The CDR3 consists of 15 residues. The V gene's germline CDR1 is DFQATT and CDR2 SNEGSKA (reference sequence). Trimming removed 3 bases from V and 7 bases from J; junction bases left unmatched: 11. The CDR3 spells CSARERADRGPGYTF. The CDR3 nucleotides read TGCAGTGCTAGGGAGAGAGCTGACAGGGGGCCTGGCTACACCTTC.

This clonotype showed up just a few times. Here the CDR3 reads CASSAPEGVGETQYF. The CDR3 DNA reads as TGTGCCAGCAGTGCCCCCGAGGGGGTTGGAGAGACCCAGTACTTC. The chain couples TRBV28 to TRBJ2-5; TRBD1 is a possible D gene (6 bases). V lost 5 bases and J 4 bases, leaving 17 bases between the germline ends. The CDR3 sequence is 15 residues long. CDR1 is MDHEN and CDR2 is SYDVKM in the germline V gene.

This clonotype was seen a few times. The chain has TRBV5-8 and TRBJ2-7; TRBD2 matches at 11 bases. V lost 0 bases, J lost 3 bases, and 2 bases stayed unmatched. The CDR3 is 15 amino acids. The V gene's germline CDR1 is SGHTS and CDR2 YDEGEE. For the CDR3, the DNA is TGTGCCAGCAGCTTGGGACTAGCGGGGCACTACGAGCAGTACTTC. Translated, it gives CASSLGLAGHYEQYF.

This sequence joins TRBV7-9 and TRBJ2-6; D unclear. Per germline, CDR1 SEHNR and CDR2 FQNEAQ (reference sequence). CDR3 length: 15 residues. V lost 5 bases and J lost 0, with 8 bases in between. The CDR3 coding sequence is TGTGCCAGCAGCCCAGAGAGCTCTGGGGCCAACGTCCTGACTTTC. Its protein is CASSPESSGANVLTF. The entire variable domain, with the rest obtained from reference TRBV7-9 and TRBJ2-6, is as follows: DTGVSQNPRHKITKRGQNVTFRCDPISEHNRLYWYRQTLGQGPEFLTYFQNEAQLEKSRLLSDRFSAERPKGSFSTLEIQRTEQGDSAMYLCASSPESSGANVLTFGAGSRLTVL.

CDR3 region: CASSSWGALRVETQYF. The CDR3 DNA reads TGTGCCAGCAGCTCTTGGGGTGCCCTCCGTGTAGAGACCCAGTACTTC. This chain connects TRBV7-2 to TRBJ2-5; D unclear. The germline gives CDR1 SGHTA, CDR2 FQGNSA. The CDR3 has 16 residues. Deletions cut 4 bases from V and 4 bases from J, with 19 bases between.

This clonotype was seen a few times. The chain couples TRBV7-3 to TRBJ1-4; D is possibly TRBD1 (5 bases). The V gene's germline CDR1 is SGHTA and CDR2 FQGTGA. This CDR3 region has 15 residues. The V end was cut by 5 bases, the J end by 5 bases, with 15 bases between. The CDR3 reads CASSVGGGANEKLFF. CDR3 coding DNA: TGTGCCAGCAGCGTAGGTGGGGGTGCCAATGAAAAACTGTTTTTT.